A selection of T cell receptor beta chains follows, all from one sample in a study of CD8 T cells in Susac syndrome. Each CDR3 protein is one row after TCRdb ran MiXCR on the immunoSEQ multiplex PCR reads. In the table there are approximately 110,000 distinct CDR3 sequences, 90% to 95% of which are singletons. Sequenced input: CD4+ T cells from PBMCs. These receptors came from a human donor in good health. Both conserved end residues are part of each CDR3. D genes are given only for firm matches.

cdr3_nt cdr3_aa j_call v_call d_call
TGCAGCGGAGGACTCGGGGATGAGCAGTTCTTC CSGGLGDEQFF TRBJ2-1 TRBV29-1 -
TGCAGCGTTGGGGCCTTGAACACTGAAGCTTTCTTT CSVGALNTEAFF TRBJ1-1 TRBV29-1 -
TGCAGTGCTAGGGTTGGGGGGAATGACAATGAGCAGTTCTTC CSARVGGNDNEQFF TRBJ2-1 TRBV20-1 -
TGTGCCAGCAGCCTCAGACAGGGGGCCCCCGGGGAGCTGTTTTTT CASSLRQGAPGELFF TRBJ2-2 TRBV7-9 TRBD1
TGCGCCAGCAGCCTTTCCCTATGGGGGTCTGAGCAGTACTTC CASSLSLWGSEQYF TRBJ2-7 TRBV4-1 -
TGCAGTGCTTTACTAGCGGGAGAAACAGATACGCAGTATTTT CSALLAGETDTQYF TRBJ2-3 TRBV20-1 TRBD2
TGTGCCAGCAGTTTTGGGTTAAAGGGCAATCAGCCCCAGCATTTT CASSFGLKGNQPQHF TRBJ1-5 TRBV27 -
TGCAGTGCTAGAGCGGCAGGGGAGATCTACAATGAGCAGTTCTTC CSARAAGEIYNEQFF TRBJ2-1 TRBV20-1 -
TGCGCCAGCAGCCAAGGATGGGACGGCCCGTATGGCTACACCTTC CASSQGWDGPYGYTF TRBJ1-2 TRBV4-1 -
TGCAGTGCCCTATTCGGGGCCGCCTACGAGCAGTACTTC CSALFGAAYEQYF TRBJ2-7 TRBV20-1 -
TGTGCCAGCAGCTATGGAAATATAGCCAAAAACATTCAGTACTTC CASSYGNIAKNIQYF TRBJ2-4 TRBV28 -